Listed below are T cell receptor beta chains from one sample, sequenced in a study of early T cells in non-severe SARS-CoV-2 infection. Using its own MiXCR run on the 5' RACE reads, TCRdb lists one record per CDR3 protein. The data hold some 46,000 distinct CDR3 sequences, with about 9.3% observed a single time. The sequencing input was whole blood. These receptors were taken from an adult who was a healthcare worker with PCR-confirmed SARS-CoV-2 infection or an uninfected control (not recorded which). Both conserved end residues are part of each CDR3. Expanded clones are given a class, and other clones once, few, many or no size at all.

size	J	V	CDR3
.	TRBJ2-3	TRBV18	CASSLSTTSGVTDTQYF
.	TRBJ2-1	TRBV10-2	CASSAVLAGAHEQFF
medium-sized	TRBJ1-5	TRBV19	CASSIGDRGHQPQHF
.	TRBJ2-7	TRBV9	CASSPLAENYEQYF
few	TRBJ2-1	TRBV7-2	CASSLRLAGANEQFF
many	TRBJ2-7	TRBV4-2	CASSLLGKVGSYEQYF
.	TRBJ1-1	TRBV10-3	CAISGAANTEAFF
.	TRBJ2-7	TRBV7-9	CASSTAGTSYEQYF
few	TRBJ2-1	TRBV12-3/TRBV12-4	CASELAGPYNEQFF
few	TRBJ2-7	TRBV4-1	CASSQVADTYEQYF
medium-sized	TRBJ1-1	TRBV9	CASSVDTRSEAFF
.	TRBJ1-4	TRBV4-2	CASSQEGARFEKLFF
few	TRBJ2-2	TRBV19	CASSFKARELFF
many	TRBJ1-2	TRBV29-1	CSANGQGYGYTF
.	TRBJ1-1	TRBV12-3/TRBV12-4	CASSLVAGDTEAFF
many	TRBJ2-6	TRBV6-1	CASSERGSGANVLTF
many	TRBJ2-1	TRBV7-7	CASSLFPSGREGEQFF
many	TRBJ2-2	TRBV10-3	CAIRRANTGELFF
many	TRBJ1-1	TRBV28	CASSLPLGADTEAFF
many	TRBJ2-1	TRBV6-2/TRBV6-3	CASSHRDNPYNEQFF
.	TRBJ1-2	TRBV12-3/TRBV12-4	CASSTTGGDLNTF
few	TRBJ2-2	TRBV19	CASSMGGTNTGELFF
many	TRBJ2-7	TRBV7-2	CASSLARKTDSYEQYF
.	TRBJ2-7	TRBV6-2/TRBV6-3	CASSFGLAGVYEQYF
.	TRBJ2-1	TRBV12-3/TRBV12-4	CASSLARKDNEQFF
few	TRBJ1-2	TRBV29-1	CSVEVDRGGGYTF
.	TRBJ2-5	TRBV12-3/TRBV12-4	CASRRGSLGETQYF
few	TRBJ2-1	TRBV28	CASSLEQAGGNEQFF
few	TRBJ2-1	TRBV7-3	CASSLSGDNEQFF
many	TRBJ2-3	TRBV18	CASSPRLLAGRPPTDTQYF
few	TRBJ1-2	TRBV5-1	CASSSPVTGGPADGYTF
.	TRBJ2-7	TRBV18	CASSPGTAKNYEQYF
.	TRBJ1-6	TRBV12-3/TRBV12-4	CASSPLGGANSPLHF
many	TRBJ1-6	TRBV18	CASSLRDRGVRSPLHF
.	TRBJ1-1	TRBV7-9	CASRNRGTEAFF
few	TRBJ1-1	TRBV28	CASRNANTEAFF
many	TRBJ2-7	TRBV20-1	CSARFGRTYEQYF
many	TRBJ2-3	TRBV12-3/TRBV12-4	CASSLGRSTDTQYF
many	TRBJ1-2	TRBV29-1	CSVDSGQVYGYTF